This TCR beta chain was sequenced for a study of T cell responses to AZD1222 COVID-19 vaccine. Study-level results: Once two AZD1222 doses were given, Spike-specific TCR breadth and depth went up. Without day 14 samples, only post-peak T cell repertoires were studied. Nearly half of spike-specific TCRs reportedly target variant regions that are unmutated in the B.1.351 and B.1.1.7 variants. Females outnumbered males among donors, who were mostly white British; clonal diversity was possibly underestimated.

Points on this clone: What it binds is unknown.

Only in-frame clones appear in the TCRdb table, and some are missing; sequencing was by immunoSEQ multiplex PCR. The top ten hold 7.2% of the sample, which has approximately 120,000 clones, 90% seen once. Sequenced material: peripheral blood, taken on day 0 of AZD1222 vaccination. The source of this sequence is an adult in good health.

In nucleotides, the CDR3 is TGTGCCAGCAGCAAGACTAGCGAAAACACCGGGGAGCTGTTTTTT. It encodes CASSKTSENTGELFF. The V and J genes are TRBV9 and TRBJ2-2; 8 bases match TRBD2. CDR1 SGDLS and CDR2 YYNGEE come from the germline V gene. The trim removed 4 bases at V and 2 bases at J, leaving 4 bases unmatched. This CDR3 contains 15 residues.